This TCR beta chain emerged from a study of cytomegalovirus exposure and HLA in healthy donors. Findings and limits, study-wide: In a later analysis, TCR beta V- and J-gene trimming showed a link to a missense DCLRE1C variant.

From germline, CDR1 is MNHNS and CDR2 SASEGT. V lost 3 bases and J lost 5, with 12 bases in between. This CDR3 comprises 14 residues. With 60 Vbeta and 13 Jbeta primers, the PCR was carried out. Using immunoSEQ multiplex PCR, the repertoire was profiled, and TCRdb retains in-frame clones only, with some absent. Of fewer than 150,000 clones in the sample, about four fifths were seen once. Of note for this clone: The antigen remains unidentified.

The TCR sequence derives from a man in his forties in good health and CMV-seropositive. The sequencing sample was made of PBMCs. The chain combines TRBV6-1 with TRBJ2-3, with D tentatively TRBD1 (5 bases). DNA of the CDR3: TGTGCCAGCAGTGAGCCTGGGGCCCAAGATACGCAGTATTTT. Encoded protein: CASSEPGAQDTQYF.